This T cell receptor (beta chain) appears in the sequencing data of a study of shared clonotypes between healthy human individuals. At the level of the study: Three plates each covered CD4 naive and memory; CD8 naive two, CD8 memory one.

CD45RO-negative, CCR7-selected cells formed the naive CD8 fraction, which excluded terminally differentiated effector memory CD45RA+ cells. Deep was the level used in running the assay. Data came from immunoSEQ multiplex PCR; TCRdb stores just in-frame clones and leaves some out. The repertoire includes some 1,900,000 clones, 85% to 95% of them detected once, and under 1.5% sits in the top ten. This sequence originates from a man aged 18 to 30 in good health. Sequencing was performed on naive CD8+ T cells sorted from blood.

CDR3: CASSLLVPDGWETQYF. The CDR3 coding sequence is TGTGCCAGCAGTTTACTCGTCCCCGATGGCTGGGAGACCCAGTACTTC. This chain links TRBV27 with TRBJ2-5; D unclear. This CDR3 has 16 amino acids. V was cut by 2 bases and J by 5 bases, with 18 bases left in between. CDR1 MNHEY and CDR2 SMNVEV come from the germline V gene (reference sequence).